Listed below are T cell receptor beta chains from one sample, sequenced in a study of read filtering for tumor transcriptome and immune sequencing. TCRdb analysed the reads with MiXCR anew, one entry per CDR3 protein. Of roughly 41,000 distinct CDR3 sequences detected, roughly an eighth appear once; the ten largest clones hold around 37%. The sequencing input was a population of CD138-negative cells sorted from bone marrow. Source of these receptors: a donor older than 35 with multiple myeloma. Both conserved end residues are part of each CDR3. Fields, in order: D gene, V gene, J gene, clone size, CDR3 DNA, CDR3 protein. D genes are given only for firm matches. A row's size may be missing; if present it is once, few, many or a size class.

>TRBD1|TRBV5-1|TRBJ1-6|NA
TGCGCCAGCAGCTTCTCAACAGGGGAGCTCTCACCCCTCCACTTT
CASSFSTGELSPLHF
>NA|TRBV7-2|TRBJ2-6|many
TGTGCCAGCAGCTTAGTCGTCGCGTCCGGGGCCAACGTCCTGACTTTC
CASSLVVASGANVLTF
>TRBD1|TRBV28|TRBJ2-3|many
TGTGCCAGCAGTCGACGTAGGGGGCCAGATACGCAGTATTTT
CASSRRRGPDTQYF
>NA|TRBV20-1|TRBJ2-7|many
TGCAGTGCTAGAGATTTTGGAGGGGACGAGCAGTACTTC
CSARDFGGDEQYF
>NA|TRBV28|TRBJ1-4|many
TGTGCCAGCACCTGGGAGCGGGGAAAACTGTTTTTT
CASTWERGKLFF
>NA|TRBV12-3/TRBV12-4|TRBJ2-3|many
TGTGCCAGCAGTTTCCTTCAAACGAGGGATACGCAGTATTTT
CASSFLQTRDTQYF
>NA|TRBV7-2|TRBJ1-1|many
TGTGCCAGCAGCCCTACGGACATGAACACTGAAGCTTTCTTT
CASSPTDMNTEAFF
>NA|TRBV2|TRBJ2-7|many
TGTGCCAGCAAGGGAATCTCCTACGAGCAGTACTTC
CASKGISYEQYF
>TRBD1|TRBV9|TRBJ2-1|many
TGTGCCAGCAACCGGGACAGGGGTAACAATGAGCAGTTCTTC
CASNRDRGNNEQFF
>NA|TRBV28|TRBJ1-5|NA
TGTGCCAGCAGTTTATTGGTCGGGGGCAGTCAGCCCCAGCATTTT
CASSLLVGGSQPQHF
>NA|TRBV11-2|TRBJ2-5|many
TGTGCCAGCAGCATGGGACCGAACCAAGAGACCCAGTACTTC
CASSMGPNQETQYF
>NA|TRBV10-2|TRBJ2-1|NA
TGCGCCAGCAGGCAGGGGGGCTCCTACAATGAGCAGTTCTTC
CASRQGGSYNEQFF
>NA|TRBV10-3|TRBJ1-1|many
TGTGCCATCAGTGAATCCTTCTCAGCGAACACTGAAGCTTTCTTT
CAISESFSANTEAFF
>NA|TRBV4-1|TRBJ2-2|many
TGCGCCAGCAGACCGACCGGCTGGGACACCGGGGAGCTGTTTTTT
CASRPTGWDTGELFF
>NA|TRBV15|TRBJ2-7|many
TGTGCCACCAGCCCCGGCAGCCTTACGGAGCAGTACTTC
CATSPGSLTEQYF
>TRBD2|TRBV7-9|TRBJ2-3|many
TGTGCCAGCAGCCGAGGACTAGCGGGGCCCTCTAGCACAGATACGCAGTATTTT
CASSRGLAGPSSTDTQYF
>TRBD1|TRBV2|TRBJ1-1|NA
TGTGCCACCAGACAGGGACTTTTTGGAACTGAAGCTTTCTTT
CATRQGLFGTEAFF
>TRBD2|TRBV7-9|TRBJ2-5|NA
TGTGCCAGCAGTTTACTAGCGGGAGGGAAGACCCAGTACTTC
CASSLLAGGKTQYF
>NA|TRBV9|TRBJ2-1|many
TGTGCCAGCAGCGTAGCGGCGGTAAGCTCCTACAATGAGCAGTTCTTC
CASSVAAVSSYNEQFF
>NA|TRBV7-2|TRBJ2-3|many
TGTGCCAGCAGTTCTAGCACAGATACGCAGTATTTT
CASSSSTDTQYF
>NA|TRBV5-1|TRBJ2-2|many
TGCGCCAGCAGCTTGGAGGGGCCCCAAACCGGGGAGCTGTTTTTT
CASSLEGPQTGELFF
>NA|TRBV20-1|TRBJ2-3|many
TGCAGTGCGGTTCGGGCGGGACCGGTCTCTAGCACAGATACGCAGTATTTT
CSAVRAGPVSSTDTQYF
>TRBD2|TRBV5-1|TRBJ2-2|many
TGCGCCAGCAGCCGTAGGACTAGCGGGAGAACGACCACGAACACCGGGGAGCTGTTTTTT
CASSRRTSGRTTTNTGELFF
>NA|TRBV6-5|TRBJ2-1|many
TGTGCCAGCAGTTCCTTGCCACTAAACAATGAGCAGTTCTTC
CASSSLPLNNEQFF
>NA|TRBV24-1|TRBJ2-5|many
TGTGCCACCAGTGACCCACAGGGACCTGGGGAGACCCAGTACTTC
CATSDPQGPGETQYF
>NA|TRBV20-1|TRBJ2-2|many
TGCAGTGCCCATAGCGGGAACACCGGGGAGCTGTTTTTT
CSAHSGNTGELFF
>TRBD1|TRBV12-3/TRBV12-4|TRBJ1-1|many
TGTGCCAGCAGTTTCAGGACAGGGGCCCTGGACACTGAAGCTTTCTTT
CASSFRTGALDTEAFF
>NA|TRBV5-1|TRBJ2-1|many
TGCGCCAGCAGCCGGGAGGACAGGGCTACCTACAATGAGCAGTTCTTC
CASSREDRATYNEQFF
>TRBD2|TRBV20-1|TRBJ2-2|many
TGCAGTGCTACCCAAGGCGGGAGGTCGGTTCCCGGGGAGCTGTTTTTT
CSATQGGRSVPGELFF
>TRBD2|TRBV7-9|TRBJ2-2|many
TGTGCCAGCAGTTCCCTAGCGGGAGGTTACACCGGGGAGCTGCTTTTT
CASSSLAGGYTGELLF
>NA|TRBV5-1|TRBJ1-1|many
TGCGCCAGCAGCTTGATTGGGACACCGGAGAGAGAAGCTTTCTTT
CASSLIGTPEREAFF
>NA|TRBV5-1|TRBJ1-2|many
TGCGCCAGCAGCTTGGGACGAGACTATGGCTACACCTTC
CASSLGRDYGYTF
>NA|TRBV20-1|TRBJ2-6|many
TGCAGTGCCCAACTACCCTCTGGGGCCAACGTCCTGACTTTC
CSAQLPSGANVLTF
>NA|TRBV5-1|TRBJ1-1|many
TGCGCCAGCAGCTCCTCGGGACTGCAGAACACTGAAGCTTTCTTT
CASSSSGLQNTEAFF
>NA|TRBV4-1|TRBJ1-4|once
TGCGCCATCAGCCAAGGAAGGGATACTAATGAAAAACTGTTTTTT
CAISQGRDTNEKLFF
>TRBD1|TRBV7-9|TRBJ2-5|many
TGTGCCAGCAGCCAAGGACAGGGTGGAGAGACCCAGTACTTC
CASSQGQGGETQYF
>NA|TRBV5-6|TRBJ2-7|few
TGTGCCAGCGGCTTAGGAAGTATGTTGGGCTACGAGCAGTACTTC
CASGLGSMLGYEQYF
>NA|TRBV14|TRBJ2-5|many
TGTGCCAGCAGCCAAGTAAAGAGCGGTTCCCAGTACTTC
CASSQVKSGSQYF
>TRBD2|TRBV7-3|TRBJ2-1|many
TGTGCCAGCAGCCTGAGACTAGCGGCCTCCTACAATGAGCAGTTCTTC
CASSLRLAASYNEQFF
>TRBD1|TRBV6-5|TRBJ2-5|few
TGTGCCAGCAGGCCCAGGACAGGCCTTCAAGAGACCCAGTACTTC
CASRPRTGLQETQYF
>NA|TRBV9|TRBJ2-7|many
TGTGCCAGCAGCGTAGGGTTAACGGAGGGCAGGGAAGAGCAGTACTTC
CASSVGLTEGREEQYF
>TRBD1|TRBV27|TRBJ2-7|NA
TGTGCCAGCAGTCCGCGACAGGGAACCTACGAGCAGTACTTC
CASSPRQGTYEQYF
>NA|TRBV7-3|TRBJ2-6|many
TGTGCCAGCAGCACTACTGCACTCTCTGGGGCCAACGTCCTGACTTTC
CASSTTALSGANVLTF
>NA|TRBV5-1|TRBJ2-3|NA
TGCGCCAGCAGCCTCAACCCTTTACTTCGCCACACAGATACGCAGTATTTT
CASSLNPLLRHTDTQYF
>TRBD1|TRBV5-1|TRBJ2-1|many
TGCGCCAGCAGCACGGGACAGGGGAATGAGCAGTTCTTC
CASSTGQGNEQFF